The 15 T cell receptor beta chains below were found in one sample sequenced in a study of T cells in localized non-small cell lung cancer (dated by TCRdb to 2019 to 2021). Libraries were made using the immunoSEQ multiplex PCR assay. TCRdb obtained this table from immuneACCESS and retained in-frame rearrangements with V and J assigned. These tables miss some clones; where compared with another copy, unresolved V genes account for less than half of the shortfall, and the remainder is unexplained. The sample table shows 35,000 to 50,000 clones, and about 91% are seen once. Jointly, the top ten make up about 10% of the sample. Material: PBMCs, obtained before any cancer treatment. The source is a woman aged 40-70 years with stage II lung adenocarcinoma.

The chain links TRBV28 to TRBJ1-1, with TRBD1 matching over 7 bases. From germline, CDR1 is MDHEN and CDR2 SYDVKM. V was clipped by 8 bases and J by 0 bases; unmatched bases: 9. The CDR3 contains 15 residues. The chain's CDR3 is CASGGTVAVNTEAFF. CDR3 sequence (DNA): TGTGCCAGCGGAGGGACAGTAGCGGTGAACACTGAAGCTTTCTTT.

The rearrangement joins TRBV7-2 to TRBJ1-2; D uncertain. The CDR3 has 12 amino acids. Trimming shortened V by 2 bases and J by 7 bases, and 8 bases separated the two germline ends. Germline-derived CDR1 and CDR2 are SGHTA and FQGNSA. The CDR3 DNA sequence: TGTGCCAGCAGCTTAATGAGTCGTGGCTACACCTTC. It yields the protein CASSLMSRGYTF.

The CDR3 sequence: CASRRLEGQGGTEAFF. The CDR3 DNA sequence: TGTGCCAGCAGACGGCTTGAGGGACAGGGGGGCACTGAAGCTTTCTTT. The chain joins TRBV28 to TRBJ1-1; 11 positions match TRBD1. The CDR3 covers 16 residues. Germline V gives CDR1 MDHEN, CDR2 SYDVKM. V shed 6 bases, J shed 4 bases, and the junction held 10 bases outside the gene matches.

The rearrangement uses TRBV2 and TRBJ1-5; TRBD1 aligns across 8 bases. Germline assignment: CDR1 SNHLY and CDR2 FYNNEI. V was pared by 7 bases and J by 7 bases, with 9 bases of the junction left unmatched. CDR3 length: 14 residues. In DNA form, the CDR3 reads TGTGCCAGCACCCCGGACAGGGTAAAGCAGCCCCAGCATTTT. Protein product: CASTPDRVKQPQHF.

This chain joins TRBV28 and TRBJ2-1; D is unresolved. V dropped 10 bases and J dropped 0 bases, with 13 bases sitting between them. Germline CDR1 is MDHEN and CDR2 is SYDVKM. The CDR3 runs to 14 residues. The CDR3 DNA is TGTGCCACCCTTGCCGTCCGCTCCTACAATGAGCAGTTCTTC. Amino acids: CATLAVRSYNEQFF. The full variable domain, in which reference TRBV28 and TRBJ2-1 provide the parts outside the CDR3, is DVKVTQSSRYLVKRTGEKVFLECVQDMDHENMFWYRQDPGLGLRLIYFSYDVKMKEKGDIPEGYSVSREKKERFSLILESASTNQTSMYLCATLAVRSYNEQFFGPGTRLTVL.

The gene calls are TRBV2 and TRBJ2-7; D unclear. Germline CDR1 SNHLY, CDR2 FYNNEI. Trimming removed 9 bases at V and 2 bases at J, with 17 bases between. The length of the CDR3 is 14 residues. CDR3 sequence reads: CASGRSDGPYEQYF. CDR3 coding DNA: TGTGCCAGTGGCCGGTCGGACGGCCCCTACGAGCAGTACTTC.

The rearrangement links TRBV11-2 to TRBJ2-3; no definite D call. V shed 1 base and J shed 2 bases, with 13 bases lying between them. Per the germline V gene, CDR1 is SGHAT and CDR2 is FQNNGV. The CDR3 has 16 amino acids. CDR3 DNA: TGTGCCAGCAGCTTAGGGATCGACCGATTCACAGATACGCAGTATTTT. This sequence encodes CASSLGIDRFTDTQYF.

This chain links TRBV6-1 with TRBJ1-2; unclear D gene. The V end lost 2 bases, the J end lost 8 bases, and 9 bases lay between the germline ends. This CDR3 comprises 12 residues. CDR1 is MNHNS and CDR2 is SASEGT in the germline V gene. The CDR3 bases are TGTGCCAGCAGTGAATTGGTTACCGGCTACACCTTC. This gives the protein CASSELVTGYTF.

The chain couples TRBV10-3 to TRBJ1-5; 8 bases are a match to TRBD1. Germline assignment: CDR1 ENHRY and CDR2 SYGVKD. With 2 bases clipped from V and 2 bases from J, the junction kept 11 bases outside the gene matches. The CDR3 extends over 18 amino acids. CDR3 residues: CAISEVLGQGRGNQPQHF. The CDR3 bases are TGTGCCATCAGTGAGGTTCTCGGACAGGGCAGAGGCAATCAGCCCCAGCATTTT.

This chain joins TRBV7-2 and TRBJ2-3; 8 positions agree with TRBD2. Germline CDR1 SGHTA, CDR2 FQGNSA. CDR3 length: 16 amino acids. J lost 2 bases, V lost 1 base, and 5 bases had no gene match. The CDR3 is CASSLVLAGPTDTQYF. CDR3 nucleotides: TGTGCCAGCAGCTTAGTGTTAGCGGGGCCCACAGATACGCAGTATTTT.

CDR3 sequence: CASSSDGVAGELFF. CDR3 DNA sequence: TGTGCCAGCAGCTCAGACGGGGTCGCCGGGGAGCTGTTTTTT. V usage is TRBV5-5 and J usage is TRBJ2-2; the D gene is possibly TRBD2 (5 bases). The V end lost 3 bases, the J end lost 6 bases, and 12 bases lay between the germline ends. The CDR3 consists of 14 residues. CDR1 and CDR2 from the germline V gene are SGHKS and YYEKEE (reference sequence).

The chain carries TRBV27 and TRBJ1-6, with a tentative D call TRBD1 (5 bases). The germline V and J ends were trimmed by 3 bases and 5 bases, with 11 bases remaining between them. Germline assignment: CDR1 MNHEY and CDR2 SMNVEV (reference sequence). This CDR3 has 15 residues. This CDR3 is CASSFGGINNSPLHF. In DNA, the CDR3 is TGTGCCAGCAGTTTCGGGGGTATTAATAATTCACCCCTCCACTTT.

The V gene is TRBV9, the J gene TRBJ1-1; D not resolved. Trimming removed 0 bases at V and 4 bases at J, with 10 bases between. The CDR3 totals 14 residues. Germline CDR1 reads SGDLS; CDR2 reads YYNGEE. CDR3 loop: CASSVESVGTEAFF. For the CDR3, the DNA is TGTGCCAGCAGCGTAGAATCAGTTGGCACTGAAGCTTTCTTT.

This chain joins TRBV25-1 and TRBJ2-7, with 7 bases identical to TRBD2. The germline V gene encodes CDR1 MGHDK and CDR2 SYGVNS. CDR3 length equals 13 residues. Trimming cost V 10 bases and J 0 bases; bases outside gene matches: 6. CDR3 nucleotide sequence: TGTGCCACCACCGGGACTAACTCCTACGAGCAGTACTTC. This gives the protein CATTGTNSYEQYF.

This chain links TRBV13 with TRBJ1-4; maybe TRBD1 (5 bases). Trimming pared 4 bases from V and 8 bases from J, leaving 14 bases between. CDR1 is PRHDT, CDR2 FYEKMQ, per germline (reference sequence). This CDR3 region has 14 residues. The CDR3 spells CASSSGAPREKLFF. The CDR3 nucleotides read TGTGCCAGCAGCTCCGGGGCCCCACGGGAAAAACTGTTTTTT.